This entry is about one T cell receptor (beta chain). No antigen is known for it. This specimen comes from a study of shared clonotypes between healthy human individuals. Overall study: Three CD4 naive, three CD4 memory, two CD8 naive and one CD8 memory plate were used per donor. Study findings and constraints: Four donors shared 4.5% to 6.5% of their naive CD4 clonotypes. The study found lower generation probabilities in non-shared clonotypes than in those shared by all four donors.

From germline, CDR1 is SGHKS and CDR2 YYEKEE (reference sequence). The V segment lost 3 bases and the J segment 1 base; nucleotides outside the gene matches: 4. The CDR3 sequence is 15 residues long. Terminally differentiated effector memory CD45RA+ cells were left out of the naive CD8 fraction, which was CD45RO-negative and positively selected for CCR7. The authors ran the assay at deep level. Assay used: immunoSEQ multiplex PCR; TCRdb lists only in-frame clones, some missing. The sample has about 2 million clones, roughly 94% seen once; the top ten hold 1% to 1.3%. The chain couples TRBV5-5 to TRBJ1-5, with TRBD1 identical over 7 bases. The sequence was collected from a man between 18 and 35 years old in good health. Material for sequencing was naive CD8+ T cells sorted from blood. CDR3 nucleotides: TGTGCCAGCAGCTCCTCACAGGGGAGCAATCAGCCCCAGCATTTT. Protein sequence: CASSSSQGSNQPQHF.